One and the same sample provided the 20 T cell receptor beta chains below, sequenced in a study of identical twins. TCRdb recomputed calls from the 5' RACE reads with MiXCR, one row per CDR3 protein. The table has 210,000 or so distinct CDR3 sequences, 6.5% to 8.5% seen once; the top ten hold 1.9%. This same sample was also part of a study on yellow fever vaccine responses in identical twins.

Sample: memory (CD45RO+) T cells sorted from blood. The receptors here all came from a woman under 30 in good health.

This chain joins TRBV7-2 and TRBJ1-1, with 7 bases that match TRBD1. Trimming took 5 bases from V and 1 from J; bases not matched to a gene: 7. CDR1 and CDR2 from the germline V gene are SGHTA and FQGNSA. The CDR3 is made up of 15 amino acids. CDR3 nucleotides: TGTGCCAGCAGCACCACCAGGGGGGGGAACACTGAAGCTTTCTTT. This translates into CASSTTRGGNTEAFF. Combining the CDR3 with reference TRBV7-2 and TRBJ1-1 gives the whole variable domain GAGVSQSPSNKVTEKGKDVELRCDPISGHTALYWYRQSLGQGLEFLIYFQGNSAPDKSGLPSDRFSAERTGGSVSTLTIQRTQQEDSAVYLCASSTTRGGNTEAFFGQGTRLTVV.

This clonotype was picked up a small number of times. The V and J genes are TRBV6-2 or TRBV6-3 and TRBJ2-3, with D possibly being TRBD1 (5 bases). Between the trimmed V and J ends, which lost 7 bases and 8 bases, there was a span of 10 bases. Germline assignment: CDR1 MNHEY and CDR2 SVGEGT. This CDR3 is 11 amino acids long. CDR3 amino acids: CASTTQGTQYF. In DNA, the CDR3 is TGTGCCAGCACTACCCAGGGTACGCAGTATTTT.

At least ten counts were recorded for this clonotype. The chain carries TRBV25-1 and TRBJ2-7; D unresolved. V lost 3 bases and J 0 bases, leaving 21 bases between the germline ends. The CDR3 runs to 18 residues. CDR1 and CDR2 (germline): MGHDK, SYGVNS. CDR3 sequence reads: CASSDVADDRSSSYEQYF. The CDR3 DNA reads TGTGCCAGCAGTGATGTCGCGGACGACCGGTCCTCCTCCTACGAGCAGTACTTC.

This clonotype showed up many times. The gene calls are TRBV27 and TRBJ1-2, with no clear D. Per germline, CDR1 MNHEY and CDR2 SMNVEV (reference sequence). This CDR3 has 14 residues. V dropped 6 bases and J dropped 6 bases, with 17 bases sitting between them. The CDR3 sequence is CASSLLPGGHGYTF. CDR3 DNA: TGTGCCAGCAGCCTCTTACCTGGCGGGCATGGCTACACCTTC.

The table lists this clonotype with many counts. CDR3 DNA: TGTGCCAGCAGTTTATGGGACAGGGGTTACGAGCAGTACTTC. It translates to CASSLWDRGYEQYF. The chain uses TRBV28 and TRBJ2-7; 9 nucleotides align to TRBD1. In germline, CDR1 is MDHEN, CDR2 SYDVKM. Trimming took 0 bases from V and 4 from J; bases not matched to a gene: 1. The CDR3 is 14 amino acids.

This clonotype is labeled as medium-sized (0.01 to 0.1%). This chain's CDR3 is CASSLRREAQETQYF. The CDR3 DNA reads as TGTGCCAGCAGCTTGAGGCGGGAGGCCCAAGAGACCCAGTACTTC. The chain joins TRBV7-8 to TRBJ2-5; TRBD2 agrees at 8 bases. The V gene end was trimmed by 3 bases and the J gene end by 1 base; junction bases not matched to a gene: 4. Germline assignment: CDR1 SGHVS and CDR2 FQNEAQ. CDR3 length equals 15 residues.

The chain links TRBV2 to TRBJ2-3, with D hard to call. CDR1 and CDR2 (germline): SNHLY, FYNNEI. Trimming stripped 2 bases from V and 5 bases from J, with 2 bases between. The CDR3 sequence is 11 residues long. As DNA, the CDR3 is TGTGCCAGCAGTGAACTAGATACGCAGTATTTT. This codes for CASSELDTQYF.

This clonotype was counted at least ten times. The chain uses TRBV12-3 or TRBV12-4 and TRBJ2-7; no reliable D call. The CDR3 has 12 amino acids. V lost 1 base, J lost 6 bases, and 7 bases lay in between. The CDR3: CASSLGHGEQYF. CDR3 DNA sequence: TGTGCCAGCAGTTTAGGGCATGGCGAGCAGTACTTC.

This clonotype was counted a few times. The J gene is TRBJ1-2, the V gene TRBV30, with no clear D. The CDR3 extends over 11 amino acids. Per the germline V gene, CDR1 is GTSNPN and CDR2 is SVGIG (reference sequence). V lost 5 bases to trimming and J lost 8 bases, with 12 bases between them. CDR3 coding DNA: TGTGCCTGGGCGAAAGAAGGGGGCTACACCTTC. As protein: CAWAKEGGYTF.

This clonotype was seen repeatedly, ten times or more. J is TRBJ2-7 and V is TRBV7-6; 9 nucleotides agree with TRBD2. The CDR3 contains 17 residues. V shed 6 bases, J shed 3 bases, and the junction held 15 bases outside the gene matches. Germline loops: CDR1 SGHVS, CDR2 FNYEAQ. The CDR3 loop is CASSSRPVAGVNYEQYF. DNA of the CDR3: TGTGCCAGCAGTTCACGCCCCGTAGCGGGAGTCAACTACGAGCAGTACTTC.

This clonotype has a handful of counts. The chain couples TRBV5-1 to TRBJ2-5; D not resolved. This CDR3 has 13 residues. The germline gives CDR1 SGHRS, CDR2 YFSETQ. The V gene lost 7 bases and the J gene lost 5 bases, with 15 bases spanning the gap. This chain's CDR3 is CASRVIPRETQYF. CDR3 nucleotide sequence: TGCGCCAGCCGCGTAATACCGAGGGAGACCCAGTACTTC.

This clonotype has a handful of counts. The chain has TRBV2 and TRBJ2-3; 10 bases fit TRBD2. Losses at the gene ends were 6 bases for V and 1 base for J; bases not matched to a gene: 4. CDR1 and CDR2 (germline): SNHLY, FYNNEI. CDR3 length equals 15 residues. The chain's CDR3 is CASRPSGSRTDTQYF. Written as DNA, the CDR3 is TGTGCCAGCAGACCTAGCGGGAGTCGCACAGATACGCAGTATTTT.

The gene calls are TRBV11-2 and TRBJ2-7, with 9 bases fitting TRBD2. CDR1 SGHAT and CDR2 FQNNGV come from the germline V gene. The CDR3 contains 15 residues. J was trimmed by 6 bases and V by 6 bases; bases with no gene match: 12. CDR3 DNA sequence: TGTGCCAGCAGTCCCCGGACTAGCGCCTTTTCCGAGCAGTACTTC. It specifies CASSPRTSAFSEQYF. Full variable domain (outside the CDR3, taken from reference TRBV11-2 and TRBJ2-7): EAGVAQSPRYKIIEKRQSVAFWCNPISGHATLYWYQQILGQGPKLLIQFQNNGVVDDSQLPKDRFSAERLKGVDSTLKIQPAKLEDSAVYLCASSPRTSAFSEQYFGPGTRLTVT.

This clonotype was observed a few times. CDR3 region: CASSGAGGGEQFF. For the CDR3, the DNA is TGTGCCAGCAGCGGAGCGGGGGGGGGCGAGCAGTTCTTC. The chain has TRBV6-1 and TRBJ2-1; 10 bases match TRBD2. The germline V gene has CDR1 MNHNS and CDR2 SASEGT. The ends lost 6 bases at V and 10 bases at J; junction bases unmatched: 6. This CDR3 spans 13 amino acids.

The rearrangement uses TRBV28 and TRBJ2-7, with a weak D call TRBD1 (5 bases). This CDR3 contains 13 residues. CDR1 and CDR2 (germline): MDHEN, SYDVKM. Trimming removed 6 bases from V and 2 bases from J, with 11 bases in between. CDR3 DNA sequence: TGTGCCAGCAGGACAGATCCCCCCTACGAGCAGTACTTC. Protein: CASRTDPPYEQYF.

This clonotype was picked up a small number of times. The chain uses TRBV24-1 and TRBJ2-7; 10 nucleotides align to TRBD1. V shed 10 bases and J 5 bases; nucleotides not matched to a gene: 13. The CDR3 extends over 15 amino acids. Germline V CDR1 and CDR2: KGHDR, SFDVKD. The DNA of the CDR3 is TGTGCCACTAACACAACGGGACAGGGGTCTGACGAGCAGTACTTC. Residues: CATNTTGQGSDEQYF.

The table lists this clonotype with a few counts. The chain is built from TRBV20-1 and TRBJ2-5, with D maybe TRBD2 (5 bases). Germline CDR1 DFQATT, CDR2 SNEGSKA (reference sequence). CDR3 length: 13 residues. V was shortened by 5 bases and J by 3 bases, with 13 bases between the two germline ends. CDR3 in amino acids: CSAYRDIKETQYF. CDR3 coding DNA: TGCAGTGCTTACCGGGATATTAAAGAGACCCAGTACTTC.

The chain carries TRBV7-2 and TRBJ1-1, with TRBD1 matching over 8 bases. The V gene's germline CDR1 is SGHTA and CDR2 FQGNSA. V lost 0 bases, J lost 0 bases, and 9 bases stayed unmatched. The CDR3 sequence is 18 residues long. In nucleotides, the CDR3 is TGTGCCAGCAGCTTAGCGGCCCAGGGGGCGCGGGTGAACACTGAAGCTTTCTTT. This encodes CASSLAAQGARVNTEAFF.

In this sample, this clonotype turned up many times. DNA for the CDR3: TGTGCCAGCCAGGAGGAGGGTGGCCGGCCAGATACGCAGTATTTT. It translates to CASQEEGGRPDTQYF. The rearrangement joins TRBV6-1 to TRBJ2-3; maybe TRBD2 (6 bases). The CDR3 is made up of 15 amino acids. Per germline, CDR1 MNHNS and CDR2 SASEGT. V was clipped by 8 bases and J by 4 bases, with 19 bases between them.

This clonotype occurred many times. The chain employs TRBV7-9 and TRBJ2-4; no reliable D call. The CDR3 has 15 amino acids. V shed 2 bases and J shed 3 bases, with 11 bases lying between them. CDR1 and CDR2 (germline): SEHNR, FQNEAQ (reference sequence). CDR3 region: CASSLNTPRKNIQYF. The CDR3 coding sequence is TGTGCCAGCAGCTTAAATACACCTCGCAAAAACATTCAGTACTTC.